This paragraph covers one T cell receptor beta chain sequence. This CDR3 comprises 16 residues. V lost 6 bases, J lost 9 bases, and 16 bases stayed unmatched. The germline gives CDR1 SGHNT, CDR2 YYREEE (reference sequence). Each sample had two DNA replicates, 0.5 ug blood or about 1.5 ug tissue. The protocol was immunoSEQ multiplex PCR, while the TCRdb copy is restricted to in-frame clones and leaves out a portion. The repertoire holds around 9,000 clones, over 55% seen once, with 17% in the top ten. This normal breast sample came from a site roughly 1.7-4 cm away from the tumor. This specimen comes from a study of early stage breast cancer tumors.

The TCR originated in a person in their sixties or seventies with breast cancer. The sequenced sample consisted of normal breast tissue next to the tumor. This chain joins TRBV5-4 and TRBJ2-1, with 9 bases that match TRBD1. CDR3 in DNA: TGTGCCAGCATGCCTAGACCGGGACAGGGCACGGCTGAGCAGTTCTTC. This codes for CASMPRPGQGTAEQFF.